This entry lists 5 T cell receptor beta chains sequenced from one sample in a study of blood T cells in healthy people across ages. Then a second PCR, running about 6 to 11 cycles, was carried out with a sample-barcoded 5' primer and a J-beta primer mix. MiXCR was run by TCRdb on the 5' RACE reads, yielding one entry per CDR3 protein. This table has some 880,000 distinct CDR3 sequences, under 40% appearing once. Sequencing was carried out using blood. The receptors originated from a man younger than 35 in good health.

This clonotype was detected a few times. CDR3 amino acids: CASSSPDPTADTQYF. CDR3 nucleotide sequence: TGCGCCAGCAGCTCTCCTGACCCCACGGCAGATACGCAGTATTTT. The chain recombines TRBV5-1 with TRBJ2-3, with D uncertain. The V gene lost 3 bases and the J gene lost 4 bases, with 15 bases spanning the gap. CDR3 length: 15 residues. Germline-derived CDR1 and CDR2 are SGHRS and YFSETQ.

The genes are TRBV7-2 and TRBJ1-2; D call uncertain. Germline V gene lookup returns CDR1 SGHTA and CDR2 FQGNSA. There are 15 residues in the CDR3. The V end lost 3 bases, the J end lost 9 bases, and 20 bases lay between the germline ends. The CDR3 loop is CASSFSGAGEGRYTF. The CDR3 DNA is TGTGCCAGCAGCTTTTCCGGTGCCGGGGAAGGCCGCTACACCTTC.

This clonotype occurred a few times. In DNA, the CDR3 is TGCGCCAGCAGCCAAGAGTCCAGGGGGATCTCAGATACGCAGTATTTT. Its translation: CASSQESRGISDTQYF. J is TRBJ2-3 and V is TRBV4-3; 7 positions agree with TRBD1. CDR1 is LGHNA, CDR2 YSLEER, per germline. The J segment lost 4 bases and the V segment lost 0 bases, leaving 7 bases of the junction unmatched. The CDR3 is 16 amino acids.

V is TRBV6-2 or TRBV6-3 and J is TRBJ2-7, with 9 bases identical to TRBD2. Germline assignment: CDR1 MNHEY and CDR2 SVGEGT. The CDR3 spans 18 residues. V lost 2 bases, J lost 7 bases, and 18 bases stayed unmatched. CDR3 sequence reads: CASSYLAGGPDIYNEQYF. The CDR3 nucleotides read TGTGCCAGCAGTTACCTTGCGGGGGGGCCTGATATCTACAATGAGCAGTACTTC.

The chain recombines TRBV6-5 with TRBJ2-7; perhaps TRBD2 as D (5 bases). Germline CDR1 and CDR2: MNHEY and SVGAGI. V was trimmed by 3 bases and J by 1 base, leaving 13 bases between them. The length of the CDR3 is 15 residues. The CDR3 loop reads CASSYDQTTSYEQYF. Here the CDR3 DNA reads TGTGCCAGCAGTTATGACCAGACTACTTCCTACGAGCAGTACTTC.